This T cell receptor (beta chain) originates from a study of blood T cell repertoires in COVID-19. Study-wide background: Acute and convalescent COVID-19 specimens originated in the United States, Italy and Spain.

The germline CDR1 and CDR2 sequences are SNHLY and FYNNEI. V shed 6 bases, J shed 6 bases, and the junction held 6 bases outside the gene matches. The CDR3 contains 14 residues. Source study methods: For nucleated cells, counts were estimated from reference gene primer amplification. TCRdb's table, derived via immunoSEQ multiplex PCR, lists solely in-frame clones and lacks some. That table furnishes V, J and clone size, whereas the DNA furnished D and trimming. Among around 260,000 clones listed, approximately 93% were seen once. The TCR was taken from a woman in her twenties or thirties with COVID-19, enrolled during active disease. The rearrangement joins TRBV2 to TRBJ1-5; 9 positions match TRBD1. The source material was peripheral blood. The CDR3 bases are TGTGCCAGCAGAATAACAGGGGGCAGTCAGCCCCAGCATTTT. As protein: CASRITGGSQPQHF.